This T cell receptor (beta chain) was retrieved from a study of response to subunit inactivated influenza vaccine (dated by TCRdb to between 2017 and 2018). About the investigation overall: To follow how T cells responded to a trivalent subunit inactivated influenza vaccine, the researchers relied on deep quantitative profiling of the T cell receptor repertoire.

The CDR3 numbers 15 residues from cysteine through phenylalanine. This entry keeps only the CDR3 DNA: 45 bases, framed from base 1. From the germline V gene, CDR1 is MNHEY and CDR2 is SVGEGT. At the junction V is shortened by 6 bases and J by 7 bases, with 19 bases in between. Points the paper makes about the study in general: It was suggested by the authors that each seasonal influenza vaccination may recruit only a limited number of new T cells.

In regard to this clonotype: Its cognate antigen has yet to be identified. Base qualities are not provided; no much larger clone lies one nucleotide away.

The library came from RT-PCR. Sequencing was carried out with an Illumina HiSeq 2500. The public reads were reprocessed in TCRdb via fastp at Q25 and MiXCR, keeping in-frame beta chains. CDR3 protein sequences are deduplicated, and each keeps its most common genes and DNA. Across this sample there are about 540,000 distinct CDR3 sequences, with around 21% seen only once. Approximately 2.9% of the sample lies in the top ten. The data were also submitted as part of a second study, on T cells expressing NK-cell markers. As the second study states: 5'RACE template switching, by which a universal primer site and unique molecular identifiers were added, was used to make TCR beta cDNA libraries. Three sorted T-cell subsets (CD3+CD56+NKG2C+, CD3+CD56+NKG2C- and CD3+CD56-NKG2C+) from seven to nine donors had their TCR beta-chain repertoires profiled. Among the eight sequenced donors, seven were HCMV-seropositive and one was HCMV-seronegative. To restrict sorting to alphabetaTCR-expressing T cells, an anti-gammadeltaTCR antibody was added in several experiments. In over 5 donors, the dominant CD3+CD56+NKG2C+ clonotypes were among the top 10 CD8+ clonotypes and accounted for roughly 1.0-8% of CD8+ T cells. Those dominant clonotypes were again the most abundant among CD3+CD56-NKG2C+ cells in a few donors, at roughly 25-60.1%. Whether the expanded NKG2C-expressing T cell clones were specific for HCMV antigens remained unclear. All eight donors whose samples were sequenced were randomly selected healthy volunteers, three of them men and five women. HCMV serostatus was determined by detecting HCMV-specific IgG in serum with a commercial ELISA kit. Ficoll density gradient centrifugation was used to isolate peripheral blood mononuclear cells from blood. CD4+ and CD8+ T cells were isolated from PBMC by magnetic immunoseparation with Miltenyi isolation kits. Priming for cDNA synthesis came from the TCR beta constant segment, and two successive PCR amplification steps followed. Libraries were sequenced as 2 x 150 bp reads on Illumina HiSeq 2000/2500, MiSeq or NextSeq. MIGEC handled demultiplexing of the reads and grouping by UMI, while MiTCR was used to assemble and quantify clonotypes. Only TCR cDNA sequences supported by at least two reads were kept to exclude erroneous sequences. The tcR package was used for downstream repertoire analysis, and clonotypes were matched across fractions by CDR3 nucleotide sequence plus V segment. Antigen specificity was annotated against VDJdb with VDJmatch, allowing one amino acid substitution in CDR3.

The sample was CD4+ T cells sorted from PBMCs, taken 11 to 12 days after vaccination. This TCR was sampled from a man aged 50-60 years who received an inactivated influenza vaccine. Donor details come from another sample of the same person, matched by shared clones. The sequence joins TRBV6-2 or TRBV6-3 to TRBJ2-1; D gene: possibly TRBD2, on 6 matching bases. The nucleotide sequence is TGTGCCAGCAGAAAAGTGGGGACTTCATATAATGAGCAGTTCTTC. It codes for CASRKVGTSYNEQFF.